This record looks at one TCR beta chain sequence and its context. Its antigen is still unknown. The sample carries other DNA sequences with the same CDR3. The data were taken from a study of graft-versus-host responses after intestinal transplantation. Assay used: immunoSEQ multiplex PCR; TCRdb lists only in-frame clones, some missing. The sample includes about 90,000 clones, about 94% of them seen just once. Germline V CDR1 and CDR2: SGDLS, YYNGEE. This CDR3 is 14 amino acids long. V was clipped by 0 bases and J by 3 bases, with 7 bases between them. Sequences were derived from unstimulated CD4+ T cells sorted from spleen or lymph node cells, sampled before transplant. This TCR was recovered from a human donor who was the organ donor for an intestinal transplant. This sequence joins TRBV9 and TRBJ1-3; D ambiguous. The CDR3 DNA reads TGTGCCAGCAGCGTAGAAGGCGGTGGAAACACCATATATTTT. Protein: CASSVEGGGNTIYF.